Below, 8 T cell receptor beta chains from the same sample are listed, as sequenced in a study of vaccination effects on CD4 cells after COVID-19. Using viral peptide pools, the ViraFEST assay grew out antigen-specific CD4+ T cells prior to sequencing. Upon completion of about ten days in culture, CD4+ T cells were isolated. All vaccine recipients tested negative for nucleocapsid antibodies and had never contracted SARS-CoV-2 infection. These receptors' antigens are unknown. Sequencing used immunoSEQ multiplex PCR; TCRdb keeps in-frame clones, though not all of them. The sample carries 52,000 or so clones, more than 60% recorded once. Sequenced here: CD4+ T cells from PBMCs cultured with SARS-CoV-2 spike peptides, sampled before COVID-19 vaccination. The receptors derive from a human donor who received a COVID-19 vaccine.

A note on this clone: The same CDR3 can be traced to other DNA sequences in this sample. This chain joins TRBV27 and TRBJ1-2, with TRBD1 identical over 7 bases. The CDR3 loop spans 13 amino acids. Germline V gene data show CDR1 as MNHEY and CDR2 as SMNVEV (reference sequence). V lost 3 bases to trimming and J lost 4 bases; unmatched junction nucleotides: 2. CDR3 DNA: TGTGCCAGCAGTTTGGGGACAGCCTATGGCTACACCTTC. This sequence encodes CASSLGTAYGYTF.

This sequence joins TRBV9 and TRBJ2-7; D is unclear. Germline V gives CDR1 SGDLS, CDR2 YYNGEE. The V end was cut by 0 bases, the J end by 0 bases, with 10 bases between. CDR3 length: 15 residues. The CDR3 DNA follows: TGTGCCAGCAGCGTAGATGAAGGGTCCTCCTACGAGCAGTACTTC. This translates into CASSVDEGSSYEQYF.

The sample holds a few counts of this clone. This chain joins TRBV6-1 and TRBJ2-2; 7 bases align to TRBD1. CDR1 and CDR2 from the germline V gene are MNHNS and SASEGT. The CDR3 sequence is 16 residues long. Unmatched junction bases numbered 9, after V lost 4 bases and J lost 4 bases. The CDR3 reads CASSGGTVPGTGELFF. For the CDR3, the DNA is TGTGCCAGCAGTGGGGGGACAGTCCCCGGCACCGGGGAGCTGTTTTTT.

The CDR3 bases are TGTGCCAGCCTAAAGGGGTCCCCCTTTAATCAGCCCCAGCATTTT. Its translation: CASLKGSPFNQPQHF. V is TRBV28 and J is TRBJ1-5, with D perhaps TRBD1 (5 bases). Germline V gene lookup returns CDR1 MDHEN and CDR2 SYDVKM. Trimming cost V 8 bases and J 4 bases, with 18 bases left between them. The CDR3 sequence is 15 residues long. The entire variable domain, with the rest obtained from reference TRBV28 and TRBJ1-5, is as follows: DVKVTQSSRYLVKRTGEKVFLECVQDMDHENMFWYRQDPGLGLRLIYFSYDVKMKEKGDIPEGYSVSREKKERFSLILESASTNQTSMYLCASLKGSPFNQPQHFGDGTRLSIL.

This clone was seen more than once but under ten times. This chain joins TRBV7-2 and TRBJ1-1; the D gene is possibly TRBD1 (5 bases). V lost 8 bases, J lost 4 bases, and 17 bases lay in between. The length of the CDR3 is 14 residues. Germline lookup yields CDR1 SGHTA and CDR2 FQGNSA. Here the CDR3 DNA reads TGTGCCAGCGGTCGGGACGCGGGGGGCACTGAAGCTTTCTTT. Protein product: CASGRDAGGTEAFF.

By share, this clone counts as medium-sized. This rearrangement joins TRBV3-1 (or the pseudogene TRBV3-2) to TRBJ2-2; no definite D call. Looked up from germline, CDR1 is LGHDT and CDR2 is YNNKEL (reference sequence). This CDR3 has 12 amino acids. Between the trimmed V and J ends, which lost 4 bases and 7 bases, there was a span of 7 bases. The CDR3 loop reads CASSLLDGELFF. The CDR3 DNA follows: TGTGCCAGCAGCCTCTTAGACGGGGAGCTGTTTTTT.

The V call is TRBV9, the J call TRBJ2-7, with no clear D. CDR1 is SGDLS and CDR2 is YYNGEE in the germline V gene. V was trimmed by 5 bases and J by 5 bases, leaving 11 bases between them. The CDR3 is 12 residues long. The CDR3, as DNA: TGTGCCAGCAGTGTTCTGGGGAACGAGCAGTACTTC. This translates into CASSVLGNEQYF.

This rearrangement joins TRBV29-1 to TRBJ1-1; D remains unclear. The CDR3 has 13 residues. CDR1 and CDR2 (germline): SQVTM, ANQGSEA. V lost 4 bases and J lost 4, with 13 bases in between. CDR3 in amino acids: CSVVGIKITEAFF. CDR3 nucleotides: TGCAGCGTTGTTGGCATAAAAATCACTGAAGCTTTCTTT. Full variable domain (remainder filled in from reference TRBV29-1 and TRBJ1-1): SAVISQKPSRDICQRGTSLTIQCQVDSQVTMMFWYRQQPGQSLTLIATANQGSEATYESGFVIDKFPISRPNLTFSTLTVSNMSPEDSSIYLCSVVGIKITEAFFGQGTRLTVV.